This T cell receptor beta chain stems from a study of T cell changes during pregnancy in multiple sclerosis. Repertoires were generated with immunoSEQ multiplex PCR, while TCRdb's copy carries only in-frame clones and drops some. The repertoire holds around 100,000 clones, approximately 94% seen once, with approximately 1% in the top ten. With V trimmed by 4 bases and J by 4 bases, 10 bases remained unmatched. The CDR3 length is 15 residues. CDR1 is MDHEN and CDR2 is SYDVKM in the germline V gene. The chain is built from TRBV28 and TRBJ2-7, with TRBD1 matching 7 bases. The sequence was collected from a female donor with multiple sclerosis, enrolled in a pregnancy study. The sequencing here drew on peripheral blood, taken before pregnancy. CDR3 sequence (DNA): TGTGCCAGCAGTTCGCCCCGGGACAGCTTATACGAGCAGTACTTC. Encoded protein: CASSSPRDSLYEQYF.